Shown below are 13 T cell receptor beta chains from a single sample sequenced in a study of cytomegalovirus exposure and HLA in healthy donors. Primers included in the PCR were 60 Vbeta and 13 Jbeta primers. Sequencing was performed with immunoSEQ multiplex PCR; in TCRdb, only in-frame clones are kept and a portion is missing. The sample has 130,000 or so clones; just under 85% are singletons. The sequencing sample was made of PBMCs. The source is a woman in her thirties or forties in good health and CMV-seronegative.

CDR3 sequence: CATSRDGRSPEAFF. The CDR3 DNA reads as TGTGCCACCAGCAGAGATGGGAGGTCTCCTGAAGCTTTCTTT. The chain joins TRBV15 to TRBJ1-1; D is unresolved. V was shortened by 0 bases and J by 6 bases, with 11 bases between the two germline ends. The CDR3 is 14 amino acids. Looked up from germline, CDR1 is LNHNV and CDR2 is YYDKDF (reference sequence). The full variable domain, completed using reference TRBV15 and TRBJ1-1, is DAMVIQNPRYQVTQFGKPVTLSCSQTLNHNVMYWYQQKSSQAPKLLFHYYDKDFNNEADTPDNFQSRRPNTSFCFLDIRSPGLGDTAMYLCATSRDGRSPEAFFGQGTRLTVV.

The V gene is TRBV11-2, the J gene TRBJ2-7, with TRBD2 matching over 10 bases. CDR1 and CDR2 from the germline V gene are SGHAT and FQNNGV. The CDR3 loop spans 16 amino acids. V trimming: 2 bases; J trimming: 0 bases; junction bases outside the gene matches: 4. CDR3: CASSLLTSGFSYEQYF. CDR3 coding DNA: TGTGCCAGCAGCTTACTGACTAGCGGGTTCTCCTACGAGCAGTACTTC.

The chain links TRBV4-3 to TRBJ2-7; 7 bases fit TRBD2. The germline V gene has CDR1 LGHNA and CDR2 YSLEER. Trimming cost V 3 bases and J 0 bases; bases outside gene matches: 2. CDR3 length: 14 residues. The CDR3 region has the DNA TGCGCCAGCAGCCAGCTAGCGGACTCCTACGAGCAGTACTTC. Amino acids: CASSQLADSYEQYF.

The table lists this clone with a few counts. V and J are TRBV6-6 and TRBJ2-7, with 12 bases fitting TRBD1. J lost 4 bases, V lost 7 bases, and 8 bases had no gene match. Germline V lookup: CDR1 MNHNY, CDR2 SVGAGI (reference sequence). The CDR3 contains 15 residues. CDR3 DNA sequence: TGTGCCAGCAAAAGGGACAGGGGGCGTGGGTACGAGCAGTACTTC. Translating it yields CASKRDRGRGYEQYF.

V usage is TRBV5-4 and J usage is TRBJ2-2, with 8 bases matching TRBD2. The V segment lost 4 bases and the J segment 6 bases; nucleotides outside the gene matches: 2. Per germline, CDR1 SGHNT and CDR2 YYREEE (reference sequence). The CDR3 loop spans 13 amino acids. This CDR3 reads CASSGTSAGELFF. CDR3 nucleotide sequence: TGTGCCAGCAGCGGGACTAGTGCCGGGGAGCTGTTTTTT.

This clone was recorded a few times. This sequence joins TRBV15 and TRBJ2-5; D gene uncertain. The germline V and J ends were trimmed by 1 base and 2 bases, with 8 bases remaining between them. CDR1 is LNHNV, CDR2 YYDKDF, per germline (reference sequence). This CDR3 spans 14 amino acids. CDR3 residues: CATSRGAVQETQYF. The CDR3 DNA follows: TGTGCCACCAGCAGAGGGGCAGTACAAGAGACCCAGTACTTC.

The V gene is TRBV6-5, the J gene TRBJ1-5; D is unresolved. The ends were cut back, 10 bases at V and 2 bases at J, with 9 bases in the middle. The CDR3 length is 12 residues. Per the germline V gene, CDR1 is MNHEY and CDR2 is SVGAGI. CDR3 DNA: TGTGCCACCCGCGGGGGCAATCAGCCCCAGCATTTT. Translated, it gives CATRGGNQPQHF.

The chain is built from TRBV2 and TRBJ2-5; 7 bases align to TRBD1. Germline V gene sequence: CDR1 SNHLY, CDR2 FYNNEI. The CDR3 runs to 14 residues. After removal of 6 bases from V and 2 bases from J, the junction contained 6 bases not matched to a gene. CDR3 region: CASRDRASQETQYF. Written as DNA, the CDR3 is TGTGCCAGCAGAGACAGGGCAAGTCAAGAGACCCAGTACTTC.

V usage is TRBV5-1 and J usage is TRBJ1-3, with 8 bases identical to TRBD1. The CDR3 loop spans 16 amino acids. Germline assignment: CDR1 SGHRS and CDR2 YFSETQ. Germline trimming cut 2 bases from V and 1 base from J; bases unmatched to any gene: 5. CDR3 DNA: TGCGCCAGCAGCTTTGCGGGGGACAGGTCTGGAAACACCATATATTTT. Encoded protein: CASSFAGDRSGNTIYF.

The CDR3 protein is CASSQNLSGSSTDTQYF. The CDR3 bases are TGCGCCAGCAGCCAAAACCTTAGCGGATCTAGCACAGATACGCAGTATTTT. The V and J genes are TRBV4-3 and TRBJ2-3; tentative D call: TRBD2 (6 bases). Germline CDR1 reads LGHNA; CDR2 reads YSLEER. V gave up 2 bases and J gave up 0 bases, with 15 bases separating them. The CDR3 has 17 residues.

A few counts support this clone. V gene TRBV10-1 combines with J gene TRBJ1-1; TRBD1 matches at 7 bases. The CDR3 is 14 residues long. With 5 bases clipped from V and 5 bases from J, the junction kept 8 bases outside the gene matches. Germline lookup yields CDR1 WNHNN and CDR2 SYGVQD (reference sequence). CDR3 in DNA: TGCGCCAGCAGTCCCCGACAGGGAGGAACTGAAGCTTTCTTT. Translating gives CASSPRQGGTEAFF.

A word on this clone: This specimen includes other DNA sequences encoding the same CDR3. The chain employs TRBV4-3 and TRBJ2-1, with 8 bases matching TRBD1. Germline CDR1 is LGHNA and CDR2 is YSLEER. Losses at the gene ends were 3 bases for V and 4 bases for J; bases not matched to a gene: 2. CDR3 length: 14 amino acids. The CDR3 DNA follows: TGCGCCAGCAGCCAGCAGGGGGCGTACAATGAGCAGTTCTTC. It translates to CASSQQGAYNEQFF.

This rearrangement joins TRBV14 to TRBJ2-5, with D possibly being TRBD2 (6 bases). CDR1 and CDR2 (germline): SGHDN, FVKESK. The CDR3 consists of 16 residues. Trimming stripped 4 bases from V and 5 bases from J, with 20 bases between. CDR3 region: CASSPFSRGLRETQYF. The CDR3 DNA reads TGTGCCAGCAGCCCTTTCTCGCGGGGACTTCGGGAGACCCAGTACTTC. Filled out from reference TRBV14 and TRBJ2-5, the complete variable domain reads EAGVTQFPSHSVIEKGQTVTLRCDPISGHDNLYWYRRVMGKEIKFLLHFVKESKQDESGMPNNRFLAERTGGTYSTLKVQPAELEDSGVYFCASSPFSRGLRETQYFGPGTRLLVL.